These 2 T cell receptor beta chains came from one sample sequenced in a study of blood T cell repertoires in COVID-19. Sequencing was performed with immunoSEQ multiplex PCR; in TCRdb, only in-frame clones are kept and a portion is missing. In the table there are 100,000 or so clones, about 78% of which are singletons. Input material: peripheral blood. These receptors were collected from a man in his sixties with active or convalescent COVID-19.

This clone was picked up one time. The chain links TRBV27 to TRBJ2-2; TRBD2 matches at 10 bases. The V and J ends lost 6 bases and 5 bases, in that order; junction bases with no gene match: 9. Germline CDR1 is MNHEY and CDR2 is SMNVEV (reference sequence). The CDR3 has 16 amino acids. The CDR3 reads CASSLLAGVGTGELFF. The CDR3 DNA reads TGTGCCAGCAGCCTTCTAGCGGGAGTTGGTACCGGGGAGCTGTTTTTT.

This clone was detected a few times. The V gene is TRBV7-8, the J gene TRBJ2-7, with a tentative D call TRBD2 (5 bases). Trimming took off 5 bases at V and 2 bases at J, with 10 bases between the two ends. The CDR3 loop spans 13 amino acids. Germline V gene sequence: CDR1 SGHVS, CDR2 FQNEAQ. The CDR3 is CASSLGRTYEQYV. The DNA of the CDR3 is TGTGCCAGCAGCCTAGGGAGAACCTACGAGCAGTACGTC.